This entry lists 3 T cell receptor beta chains sequenced from one sample in a study of long-term antiretroviral therapy in people with HIV. immunoSEQ v3.0 was run at survey level. Clones were sequenced by immunoSEQ multiplex PCR, and TCRdb holds only the in-frame ones, with some missing. In the table there are 20,000 to 25,000 clones, 85% to 90% of which are singletons. This specimen was unsorted PBMCs, taken 1.9 years after starting antiretroviral therapy. These receptors were taken from a woman aged 25 to 39 with HIV.

This chain connects TRBV27 to TRBJ1-1; TRBD1 matches 9 bases. The CDR3 spans 13 residues. Germline trimming cut 3 bases from V and 7 bases from J; bases unmatched to any gene: 3. The germline gives CDR1 MNHEY, CDR2 SMNVEV (reference sequence). CDR3 loop: CASSLGTGSEAFF. The CDR3 DNA follows: TGTGCCAGCAGTTTGGGGACAGGGAGTGAAGCTTTCTTT.

This rearrangement joins TRBV9 to TRBJ1-2; no firm D call. The CDR3 is 10 amino acids. Trimming pared 3 bases from V and 6 bases from J, leaving 3 bases between. The germline V gene encodes CDR1 SGDLS and CDR2 YYNGEE. The CDR3 DNA reads TGTGCCAGCAGCGGAGATGGCTACACCTTC. Translated: CASSGDGYTF. Using reference TRBV9 and TRBJ1-2 for the parts outside the CDR3, the full variable domain is DSGVTQTPKHLITATGQRVTLRCSPRSGDLSVYWYQQSLDQGLQFLIQYYNGEERAKGNILERFSAQQFPDLHSELNLSSLELGDSALYFCASSGDGYTFGSGTRLTVV.

The chain couples TRBV5-1 to TRBJ2-3; 12 nucleotides line up with TRBD2. CDR1 is SGHRS and CDR2 is YFSETQ in the germline V gene. J lost 6 bases, V lost 0 bases, and 8 bases had no gene match. The CDR3 loop spans 17 amino acids. The CDR3: CASSLGASGGALDTQYF. The CDR3 DNA is TGCGCCAGCAGCTTGGGGGCTAGCGGGGGGGCCCTGGATACGCAGTATTTT.